Below are 20 T cell receptor beta chains sequenced from a single sample in a study of T-cell reconstitution after alpha-beta-depleted transplantation in children. During its preparation, the TCRbeta library received unique molecular identifiers. MiXCR, applied by TCRdb to the PCR reads, yields one record per CDR3 protein. Altogether hundreds of thousands of distinct CDR3 sequences are present, around 15% being singletons, with the ten largest covering 25% to 30%. The sample in question was PBMCs, mostly from graft donor cells, obtained 360 days after TCRalphabeta/CD19-depleted stem cell transplant. The receptors were sampled from a boy under two years old who had a stem cell transplant for Wiskott-Aldrich syndrome, so the T cells may come from the graft donor.

This clonotype was seen a few times. The V call is TRBV6-5, the J call TRBJ2-3; a weak D match, TRBD2 (6 bases). Trimming shortened V by 2 bases and J by 0 bases, and 21 bases separated the two germline ends. The CDR3 loop spans 19 amino acids. From germline, CDR1 is MNHEY and CDR2 SVGAGI. In DNA, the CDR3 is TGTGCCAGCAGTTACGGACCCCCAAATAGCGGTTATAGCACAGATACGCAGTATTTT. It translates to CASSYGPPNSGYSTDTQYF.

The V gene is TRBV29-1, the J gene TRBJ2-1, with TRBD2 matching over 12 bases. With 5 bases clipped from V and 7 bases from J, the junction kept 6 bases outside the gene matches. The CDR3 loop spans 14 amino acids. Looked up from germline, CDR1 is SQVTM and CDR2 is ANQGSEA. CDR3 in DNA: TGCAGCGTTCTCGGACTAGCGGGAATGAATGAGCAGTTCTTC. This encodes CSVLGLAGMNEQFF.

This clonotype was detected a few times. V is TRBV4-2 and J is TRBJ2-1, with D possibly being TRBD2 (7 bases). Trimming stripped 4 bases from V and 4 bases from J, with 17 bases between. The CDR3 is 16 residues long. From germline, CDR1 is LGHNA and CDR2 YNFKEQ. The CDR3 DNA follows: TGTGCCAGCAGCCCTCGTGGGGGGGGGGCGTACAATGAGCAGTTCTTC. Protein product: CASSPRGGGAYNEQFF.

This clonotype has more than one count but fewer than ten. The chain employs TRBV29-1 and TRBJ2-5; D gene uncertain. This CDR3 has 13 residues. Between the trimmed V and J ends, which lost 4 bases and 3 bases, there was a span of 12 bases. CDR1 and CDR2 from the germline V gene are SQVTM and ANQGSEA. CDR3 sequence: CSVVPPIKETQYF. The CDR3 bases are TGCAGCGTTGTTCCCCCTATAAAAGAGACCCAGTACTTC.

This clonotype showed up just a few times. The chain employs TRBV20-1 and TRBJ2-7; D unresolved. The germline V gene has CDR1 DFQATT and CDR2 SNEGSKA (reference sequence). V lost 6 bases to trimming and J lost 0 bases, with 15 bases between them. The CDR3 consists of 14 residues. The CDR3 bases are TGCAGTGCCGTCCGGATTACAAGCTCCTACGAGCAGTACTTC. It codes for CSAVRITSSYEQYF.

This clonotype was seen a handful of times. The CDR3 sequence: CASSEVSYEQYF. The DNA for the CDR3 is TGTGCCAGCAGTGAGGTATCCTACGAGCAGTACTTC. The chain combines TRBV2 with TRBJ2-7; D not resolved. Trimming took off 3 bases at V and 1 base at J, with 4 bases between the two ends. Germline V CDR1 and CDR2: SNHLY, FYNNEI. CDR3 length equals 12 residues.

The chain has TRBV29-1 and TRBJ2-3; 7 nucleotides line up with TRBD2. Unmatched junction bases numbered 11, after V lost 3 bases and J lost 2 bases. Germline V gives CDR1 SQVTM, CDR2 ANQGSEA. The CDR3 runs to 16 residues. The CDR3 sequence is CSVEGGIRGDTDTQYF. In DNA form, the CDR3 reads TGCAGCGTTGAGGGGGGGATCCGTGGGGACACAGATACGCAGTATTTT.

This clonotype was counted many times. The chain joins TRBV29-1 to TRBJ2-5, with D unresolved. Germline CDR1 SQVTM, CDR2 ANQGSEA. The CDR3 spans 13 residues. Trimming cost V 2 bases and J 5 bases, with 12 bases left between them. CDR3: CSVEWKSWETQYF. The CDR3 bases are TGCAGCGTTGAATGGAAATCGTGGGAGACCCAGTACTTC.

The chain links TRBV20-1 to TRBJ2-3; maybe TRBD2 (6 bases). Per the germline V gene, CDR1 is DFQATT and CDR2 is SNEGSKA (reference sequence). V was cut by 3 bases and J by 1 base, with 14 bases left in between. The CDR3 loop spans 15 amino acids. The CDR3 loop reads CSASPLAHRTDTQYF. DNA for the CDR3: TGCAGTGCTAGCCCACTAGCCCACCGCACAGATACGCAGTATTTT.

The J gene is TRBJ2-2, the V gene TRBV28; 8 bases are a match to TRBD2. The CDR3 is 17 amino acids. Germline CDR1 MDHEN, CDR2 SYDVKM. V shed 5 bases, J shed 4 bases, and the junction held 12 bases outside the gene matches. This chain's CDR3 is CASSRWGGGRSTGELFF. CDR3 bases: TGTGCCAGCAGTCGATGGGGCGGGGGGCGTTCCACCGGGGAGCTGTTTTTT.

This chain connects TRBV7-8 to TRBJ1-6, with D maybe TRBD1 (5 bases). V shed 1 base and J shed 14 bases, with 6 bases lying between them. The germline V gene encodes CDR1 SGHVS and CDR2 FQNEAQ. This CDR3 spans 11 amino acids. CDR3 sequence (DNA): TGTGCCAGCAGCTTAGAGGGGTCCCTCCACTTT. Amino acid sequence: CASSLEGSLHF.

This clonotype was recorded a few times. The V call is TRBV4-2, the J call TRBJ2-3, with 7 bases matching TRBD2. CDR1 is LGHNA and CDR2 is YNFKEQ in the germline V gene. The CDR3 extends over 15 amino acids. With 2 bases clipped from V and 2 bases from J, the junction kept 4 bases outside the gene matches. The CDR3 here is CASSQYAGDTDTQYF. In nucleotides, the CDR3 is TGTGCCAGCAGCCAATACGCGGGGGACACAGATACGCAGTATTTT.

This clonotype was found a few times. This chain connects TRBV2 to TRBJ2-1; D gene ambiguous. Between the trimmed V and J ends, which lost 9 bases and 0 bases, there was a span of 9 bases. The CDR3 runs to 13 residues. Germline V lookup: CDR1 SNHLY, CDR2 FYNNEI. The chain's CDR3 is CASRTHSYNEQFF. CDR3 bases: TGTGCCAGTCGGACCCACTCCTACAATGAGCAGTTCTTC.

With respect to this clonotype: Relative to the germline gene, one junction end is altered; a read error may explain this. The chain uses TRBV7-9 and TRBJ2-1; 9 nucleotides match TRBD2. CDR3 length equals 12 residues. The germline CDR1 and CDR2 sequences are SEHNR and FQNEAQ (reference sequence). The CDR3 coding sequence is TGTGCCAGCAGCCTAGCGGGACCCGAGCAGTTCTTC. This translates into CASSLAGPEQFF. The full variable domain, completed using reference TRBV7-9 and TRBJ2-1, is DTGVSQNPRHKITKRGQNVTFRCDPISEHNRLYWYRQTLGQGPEFLTYFQNEAQLEKSRLLSDRFSAERPKGSFSTLEIQRTEQGDSAMYLCASSLAGPEQFFGPGTRLTVL.

In its sample, this clonotype was seen a few times. The chain combines TRBV18 with TRBJ2-5; the D is unclear. The CDR3 runs to 15 residues. Germline V gene sequence: CDR1 KGHSH, CDR2 LQKENI. V shed 0 bases and J shed 4 bases, with 12 bases lying between them. The CDR3 reads CASSPPSSIGETQYF. CDR3 sequence (DNA): TGTGCCAGCTCACCACCGAGCTCGATAGGAGAGACCCAGTACTTC.

This chain uses TRBV24-1 with TRBJ2-1, with D perhaps matching TRBD2 (5 bases). Trimming removed 2 bases at V and 1 base at J, with 8 bases between. The CDR3 consists of 15 residues. Per the germline V gene, CDR1 is KGHDR and CDR2 is SFDVKD. Here the CDR3 DNA reads TGTGCCACCAGTGATTCTAGGACTTCCTACAATGAGCAGTTCTTC. It specifies CATSDSRTSYNEQFF.

This rearrangement joins TRBV15 to TRBJ2-7; 8 nucleotides align to TRBD2. The CDR3 totals 15 residues. Unmatched junction bases numbered 7, after V lost 1 base and J lost 5 bases. In germline, CDR1 is LNHNV, CDR2 YYDKDF (reference sequence). The CDR3 nucleotides are TGTGCCACCAGCAGAGTATCGAAAGCGGGGGACGAGCAGTACTTC. Protein product: CATSRVSKAGDEQYF.

The chain couples TRBV24-1 to TRBJ2-3; TRBD1 matches 7 bases. The CDR3 runs 16 residues. With 3 bases clipped from V and 2 bases from J, the junction kept 7 bases outside the gene matches. Germline CDR1 and CDR2: KGHDR and SFDVKD. The chain's CDR3 is CATSDQRQGLTDTQYF. DNA for the CDR3: TGTGCCACCAGTGATCAACGACAGGGCCTCACAGATACGCAGTATTTT.

The chain joins TRBV7-2 to TRBJ2-5, with a tentative D call TRBD2 (6 bases). With 5 bases removed from V and 7 bases from J, the gap between germline ends came to 17 bases. Germline V CDR1 and CDR2: SGHTA, FQGNSA. The CDR3 has 14 residues. As DNA, the CDR3 is TGTGCCAGCAGCCAGACTAGTCCCCCCCTGACCCAGTACTTC. It codes for CASSQTSPPLTQYF.

This rearrangement joins TRBV5-1 to TRBJ1-6, with 9 bases identical to TRBD1. Per the germline V gene, CDR1 is SGHRS and CDR2 is YFSETQ. The CDR3 has 15 amino acids. V dropped 5 bases and J dropped 8; count of bases not matched to a gene: 8. The CDR3 spells CASSRPGQGDSPLHF. For the CDR3, the DNA is TGCGCCAGCAGTCGTCCGGGACAGGGCGATTCACCCCTCCACTTT.